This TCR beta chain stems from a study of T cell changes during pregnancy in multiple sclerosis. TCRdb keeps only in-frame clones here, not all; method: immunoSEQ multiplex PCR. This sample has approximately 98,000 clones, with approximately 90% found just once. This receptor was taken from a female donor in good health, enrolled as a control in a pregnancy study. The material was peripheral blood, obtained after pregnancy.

The CDR3 region is CASSLGWSGAETQYF. As DNA, the CDR3 is TGTGCCAGCAGCTTGGGTTGGAGTGGGGCAGAGACCCAGTACTTC. This rearrangement joins TRBV5-4 to TRBJ2-5; maybe TRBD1 (5 bases). The V end lost 0 bases, the J end lost 4 bases, and 13 bases lay between the germline ends. In germline, CDR1 is SGHNT, CDR2 YYREEE (reference sequence). CDR3 length: 15 residues.